The source of this TCR beta chain is a study of blood T cell repertoires in COVID-19. The assay was immunoSEQ multiplex PCR, and TCRdb's table has in-frame clones only and misses some. The data contain tens of thousands of clones, over 65% of them singletons. The receptor's source is a man between 65 and 85 years old with COVID-19, enrolled during active disease. Sequenced: peripheral blood.

This CDR3 is CASSPRGGASNEQFF. DNA of the CDR3: TGTGCCAGCAGTCCCCGAGGGGGGGCTTCGAATGAGCAGTTCTTC. The rearrangement links TRBV27 to TRBJ2-1; a possible D gene is TRBD2 (7 bases). The CDR3 extends over 15 amino acids. Trimming pared 5 bases from V and 7 bases from J, leaving 18 bases between. Germline CDR1 reads MNHEY; CDR2 reads SMNVEV (reference sequence).